Listed here are 23 T cell receptor beta chains from one sample, sequenced in a study of cytomegalovirus exposure and HLA in healthy donors. Researchers ran the PCR with 60 Vbeta and 13 Jbeta primers. Sequencing was performed with immunoSEQ multiplex PCR; in TCRdb, only in-frame clones are kept and a portion is missing. The table includes tens of thousands of clones, about 86% detected once. Sequenced: PBMCs. These receptors were collected from a boy aged 5-17 years in good health and CMV-seronegative.

The genes are TRBV11-2 and TRBJ2-5; the D gene is possibly TRBD1 (6 bases). The end of the DNA is better explained by TRBJ2-7, so the J call may be wrong. The CDR3 is made up of 15 amino acids. Germline CDR1 reads SGHAT; CDR2 reads FQNNGV. CDR3 sequence (DNA): TGTGCCAGCAGCCCCCTAGGGGGTAAGGCGTACGAGCAGTACTTC. This encodes CASSPLGGKAYEQYF.

A single count supports this clone. The genes are TRBV19 and TRBJ1-1, with D unclear. Trimming removed 6 bases from V and 4 bases from J, with 6 bases in between. Germline V gene sequence: CDR1 LNHDA, CDR2 SQIVND (reference sequence). CDR3 length: 11 amino acids. CDR3 sequence reads: CASRSGTEAFF. CDR3 nucleotide sequence: TGTGCCAGTAGGTCAGGCACTGAAGCTTTCTTT. Filled out from reference TRBV19 and TRBJ1-1, the complete variable domain reads DGGITQSPKYLFRKEGQNVTLSCEQNLNHDAMYWYRQDPGQGLRLIYYSQIVNDFQKGDIAEGYSVSREKKESFPLTVTSAQKNPTAFYLCASRSGTEAFFGQGTRLTVV.

This sequence joins TRBV7-8 and TRBJ1-2; 7 bases are shared with TRBD1. Germline values: CDR1 SGHVS, CDR2 FQNEAQ. The CDR3 is 14 amino acids. Unmatched junction bases numbered 5, after V lost 5 bases and J lost 2 bases. CDR3 amino acids: CASSGRDRNYGYTF. The CDR3 DNA reads as TGTGCCAGCAGCGGAAGGGACAGAAACTATGGCTACACCTTC.

The CDR3 DNA sequence: TGTGCCAGCAGCTTAGCCCTCTCGGGGACCCAGTACTTC. It specifies CASSLALSGTQYF. This chain uses TRBV7-2 with TRBJ2-5; D is uncertain. Per the germline V gene, CDR1 is SGHTA and CDR2 is FQGNSA. CDR3 length: 13 residues. V shed 0 bases and J shed 7 bases, with 9 bases lying between them. Looking up the rest from reference TRBV7-2 and TRBJ2-5 gives the full variable domain: GAGVSQSPSNKVTEKGKDVELRCDPISGHTALYWYRQSLGQGLEFLIYFQGNSAPDKSGLPSDRFSAERTGGSVSTLTIQRTQQEDSAVYLCASSLALSGTQYFGPGTRLLVL.

This clone came up once. This chain joins TRBV4-1 and TRBJ2-1; D is possibly TRBD2 (5 bases). Per germline, CDR1 MGHRA and CDR2 YSYEKL. V lost 4 bases to trimming and J lost 8 bases, with 18 bases between them. The length of the CDR3 is 15 residues. The CDR3 coding sequence is TGCGCCAGCAGCCCACTAGACGGCGGTGTGGATGAGCAGTTCTTC. It yields the protein CASSPLDGGVDEQFF.

The J gene is TRBJ2-6, the V gene TRBV29-1; TRBD1 might be the D (5 bases). Trimming took 2 bases from V and 3 from J, leaving 8 bases between them. The CDR3 has 14 amino acids. Germline-derived CDR1 and CDR2 are SQVTM and ANQGSEA. CDR3 residues: CSVELGLGANVLTF. The CDR3, as DNA: TGCAGCGTTGAATTGGGGCTTGGGGCCAACGTCCTGACTTTC.

The chain combines TRBV18 with TRBJ1-1; 9 bases match TRBD1. V lost 4 bases, J lost 4 bases, and 4 bases stayed unmatched. The CDR3 loop spans 14 amino acids. Germline V CDR1 and CDR2: KGHSH, LQKENI. The CDR3 spells CASSLQGAGTEAFF. CDR3 nucleotides: TGTGCCAGCTCACTACAGGGGGCCGGCACTGAAGCTTTCTTT. Full variable domain (rest looked up from reference TRBV18 and TRBJ1-1): NAGVMQNPRHLVRRRGQEARLRCSPMKGHSHVYWYRQLPEEGLKFMVYLQKENIIDESGMPKERFSAEFPKEGPSILRIQQVVRGDSAAYFCASSLQGAGTEAFFGQGTRLTVV.

The genes are TRBV9 and TRBJ2-1; D is unclear. CDR1 and CDR2 from the germline V gene are SGDLS and YYNGEE. V lost 0 bases to trimming and J lost 9 bases, with 10 bases between them. The CDR3 sequence is 13 residues long. This CDR3 reads CASSVGSWAEQFF. CDR3 in DNA: TGTGCCAGCAGCGTAGGGTCTTGGGCTGAGCAGTTCTTC.

The rearrangement links TRBV6-5 to TRBJ2-1; D is perhaps TRBD1 (5 bases). The CDR3 spans 12 residues. In germline, CDR1 is MNHEY, CDR2 SVGAGI. V was cut by 10 bases and J by 8 bases, with 15 bases left in between. The CDR3 region has the DNA TGTGCCACCGAGGCGCAGGGCCATGAGCAGTTCTTC. Amino acid sequence: CATEAQGHEQFF.

The chain joins TRBV5-3 to TRBJ2-1, with 7 positions matching TRBD2. TRBV5-3 has ORF status, its function being uncertain. J gave up 4 bases and V 4 bases, and 11 bases lay outside the gene matches. The CDR3 loop spans 16 amino acids. This chain's CDR3 is CARSANTSAPYNEQFF. The CDR3 DNA reads as TGTGCCAGAAGCGCGAATACTAGCGCACCATACAATGAGCAGTTCTTC.

V is TRBV7-6 and J is TRBJ2-5, with D possibly being TRBD1 (6 bases). Trimming took off 5 bases at V and 3 bases at J, with 13 bases between the two ends. This CDR3 is built from 14 residues. CDR1 and CDR2 (germline): SGHVS, FNYEAQ. CDR3 DNA sequence: TGTGCCAGCAGCGATAAATACAGGGAAGAGACCCAGTACTTC. It translates to CASSDKYREETQYF.

In the case of this clone: In the same sample, other DNA sequences code for this CDR3. This chain links TRBV11-2 with TRBJ2-5; TRBD2 agrees at 8 bases. Germline-derived CDR1 and CDR2 are SGHAT and FQNNGV. This CDR3 is built from 15 residues. With 3 bases clipped from V and 2 bases from J, the junction kept 5 bases outside the gene matches. CDR3 coding DNA: TGTGCCAGCAGCTTGATACGGGGGGGACAAGAGACCCAGTACTTC. It translates to CASSLIRGGQETQYF.

This chain joins TRBV7-2 and TRBJ2-7; 7 positions agree with TRBD2. Germline lookup yields CDR1 SGHTA and CDR2 FQGNSA. V lost 3 bases, J lost 2 bases, and 7 bases stayed unmatched. The CDR3 length is 15 residues. The CDR3 is CASSFSGGGAYEQYF. CDR3 DNA sequence: TGTGCCAGCAGCTTTTCAGGCGGGGGTGCCTACGAGCAGTACTTC.

The chain links TRBV28 to TRBJ2-5; 10 bases agree with TRBD2. Looked up from germline, CDR1 is MDHEN and CDR2 is SYDVKM. The V gene end was trimmed by 2 bases and the J gene end by 5 bases; junction bases not matched to a gene: 5. The CDR3 loop spans 15 amino acids. Here the CDR3 reads CASSLSGGASETQYF. The CDR3 bases are TGTGCCAGCAGTTTAAGCGGGGGGGCTTCCGAGACCCAGTACTTC. The complete variable domain, with remaining parts taken from reference TRBV28 and TRBJ2-5, reads DVKVTQSSRYLVKRTGEKVFLECVQDMDHENMFWYRQDPGLGLRLIYFSYDVKMKEKGDIPEGYSVSREKKERFSLILESASTNQTSMYLCASSLSGGASETQYFGPGTRLLVL.

This clone was detected once. J is TRBJ2-7 and V is TRBV27; D is perhaps TRBD2 (6 bases). Germline CDR1 and CDR2: MNHEY and SMNVEV (reference sequence). This CDR3 has 14 amino acids. V shed 8 bases and J shed 3 bases, with 17 bases lying between them. Here the CDR3 DNA reads TGTGCCAGCCGACCCGGGGGAGCTCTCTACGAGCAGTACTTC. Translating gives CASRPGGALYEQYF.

The genes are TRBV4-2 and TRBJ2-7; 7 nucleotides agree with TRBD1. The CDR3 is made up of 16 amino acids. Germline lookup yields CDR1 LGHNA and CDR2 YNFKEQ. The trim removed 1 base at V and 5 bases at J, leaving 11 bases unmatched. This CDR3 is CASSQGPGQAPHEQYF. DNA of the CDR3: TGTGCCAGCAGCCAAGGTCCCGGACAGGCCCCCCACGAGCAGTACTTC.

The chain uses TRBV29-1 and TRBJ2-7; 7 bases match TRBD1. CDR3 length: 16 residues. V was pared by 4 bases and J by 2 bases, with 14 bases of the junction left unmatched. The V gene's germline CDR1 is SQVTM and CDR2 ANQGSEA. The CDR3 region has the DNA TGCAGCGTTGTGCAGGCCAGACAGGGTGGTGCCTACGAGCAGTACTTC. Protein: CSVVQARQGGAYEQYF.

The chain joins TRBV7-2 to TRBJ1-5; 8 nucleotides align to TRBD1. This CDR3 spans 15 amino acids. The germline V gene encodes CDR1 SGHTA and CDR2 FQGNSA. The junction had 7 bases not matched to a gene; V was cut back by 3 bases and J by 6 bases. The CDR3 reads CASSLEMTGVQPQHF. Written as DNA, the CDR3 is TGTGCCAGCAGCTTGGAGATGACAGGGGTTCAGCCCCAGCATTTT.

The chain is built from TRBV5-4 and TRBJ2-4, with D unclear. The V gene's germline CDR1 is SGHNT and CDR2 YYREEE (reference sequence). The CDR3 consists of 13 residues. V was trimmed by 0 bases and J by 4 bases, leaving 5 bases between them. The CDR3 coding sequence is TGTGCCAGCAGCTTGGATATGAAAAACATTCAGTACTTC. This codes for CASSLDMKNIQYF.

This chain joins TRBV7-9 and TRBJ1-2; possibly TRBD1 for D (6 bases). Trimming left V 1 base short and J 12 bases short, with 15 bases between. CDR3 size: 13 residues. In germline, CDR1 is SEHNR, CDR2 FQNEAQ (reference sequence). The chain's CDR3 is CASSLGGGPDHTF. CDR3 coding DNA: TGTGCCAGCAGCTTAGGGGGGGGGCCCGACCACACCTTC. Drawing the rest from reference TRBV7-9 and TRBJ1-2, the complete variable domain is DTGVSQNPRHKITKRGQNVTFRCDPISEHNRLYWYRQTLGQGPEFLTYFQNEAQLEKSRLLSDRFSAERPKGSFSTLEIQRTEQGDSAMYLCASSLGGGPDHTFGSGTRLTVV.

This clone was recorded once. This sequence joins TRBV19 and TRBJ1-6; D ambiguous. V lost 8 bases and J 7 bases, leaving 18 bases between the germline ends. The CDR3 totals 15 residues. CDR1 is LNHDA, CDR2 SQIVND, per germline (reference sequence). As DNA, the CDR3 is TGTGCCAGTCATTGGGGAGAAGGGATGAATTCACCCCTCCACTTT. Translated, it gives CASHWGEGMNSPLHF.

The rearrangement uses TRBV9 and TRBJ2-3; tentatively, D is TRBD2 (5 bases). This CDR3 spans 14 amino acids. Germline V gene lookup returns CDR1 SGDLS and CDR2 YYNGEE. The ends were cut back, 2 bases at V and 6 bases at J, with 13 bases in the middle. DNA for the CDR3: TGTGCCAGCAGCGTTCTCTCCGAGGGTGATACGCAGTATTTT. Protein product: CASSVLSEGDTQYF.

The chain combines TRBV18 with TRBJ2-3; TRBD1 matches at 8 bases. CDR1 and CDR2 from the germline V gene are KGHSH and LQKENI. There are 14 residues in the CDR3. The trim removed 3 bases at V and 1 base at J, leaving 0 bases unmatched. CDR3 in amino acids: CASSPGQGTDTQYF. CDR3 nucleotides: TGTGCCAGCTCACCGGGACAGGGCACAGATACGCAGTATTTT.